This paragraph covers one T cell receptor beta chain sequence. Its matching antigen is unknown. Amplification used 60 Vbeta primers and 13 Jbeta primers. Sequencing was performed with immunoSEQ multiplex PCR; in TCRdb, only in-frame clones are kept and a portion is missing. The sample has about 38,000 clones, 66% seen once; the top ten hold roughly 18%. This specimen comes from a study of cytomegalovirus exposure and HLA in healthy donors. General observations from the study: In a later analysis, a missense DCLRE1C variant was linked to TCR beta V- and J-gene trimming. Versus the approximately 700-donor mean, an Asian-associated ancestry cluster reportedly showed fewer N-insertions in a later analysis. After further analysis at a later stage, roughly 16,000 TCR beta sequences were associated with HLA alleles at 0.05 false discovery rate.

CDR1 is SQVTM and CDR2 is ANQGSEA in the germline V gene. The CDR3 sequence is 12 residues long. V lost 1 base to trimming and J lost 1 base, with 4 bases between them. The clonotype comes from a man aged 50 to 59 in good health and CMV-seropositive. This rearrangement joins TRBV29-1 to TRBJ1-2; D is uncertain. Sequenced input: PBMCs. DNA for the CDR3: TGCAGCGTTGAAGTCCATAACTATGGCTACACCTTC. Its protein is CSVEVHNYGYTF.